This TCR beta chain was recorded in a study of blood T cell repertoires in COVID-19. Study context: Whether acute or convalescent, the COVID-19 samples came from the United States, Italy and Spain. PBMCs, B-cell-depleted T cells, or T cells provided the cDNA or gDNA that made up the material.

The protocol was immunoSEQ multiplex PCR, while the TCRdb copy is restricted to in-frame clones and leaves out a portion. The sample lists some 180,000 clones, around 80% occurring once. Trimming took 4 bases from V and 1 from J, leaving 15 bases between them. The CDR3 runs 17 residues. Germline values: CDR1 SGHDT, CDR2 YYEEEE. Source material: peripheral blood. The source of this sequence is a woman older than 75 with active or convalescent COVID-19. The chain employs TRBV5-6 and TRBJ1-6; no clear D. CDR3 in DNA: TGTGCCAGCAGCCCTAGCCCCCCGGGATCCTATAATTCACCCCTCCACTTT. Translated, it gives CASSPSPPGSYNSPLHF.